A selection of T cell receptor beta chains follows, all from one sample in a study. MiXCR, applied by TCRdb to the 5' RACE reads, yields one record per CDR3 protein. The data show tens of thousands of distinct CDR3 sequences, about 29% seen once. The sequenced sample consisted of tumor-infiltrating memory CD4+ T cells sorted from the breast tumor. These receptors were taken from a female donor with breast cancer. The CDR3 runs from the conserved cysteine through the conserved F or W. Clone size, where shown, is once, few, many, or a class for clones that have expanded.

NA TRBJ1-3 TRBV7-9 CASSVSGNTIYF
NA TRBJ2-7 TRBV12-3/TRBV12-4 CATRKGSSYEQYF
many TRBJ2-5 TRBV28 CASSWYQETQYF
NA TRBJ2-1 TRBV5-1 CASSLNEDLTHEQFF
few TRBJ1-4 TRBV15 CATSRDPYPAGANEKLFF
many TRBJ2-5 TRBV29-1 CSAKGRETQYF
many TRBJ2-5 TRBV20-1 CSPRYGRAEETQYF
few TRBJ1-1 TRBV24-1 CATSDYRDTEAFF
NA TRBJ2-7 TRBV7-9 CASSLVRGTGDYEQYF
medium-sized TRBJ2-5 TRBV20-1 CSARGDSPQETQYF
NA TRBJ2-7 TRBV20-1 CSAPPAGGGGQYF
few TRBJ2-5 TRBV5-1 CASSLAVGGGQETQYF
NA TRBJ2-7 TRBV7-9 CASSSPGQKQSYEQYF
few TRBJ2-7 TRBV27 CASSPRGGLTYEQYF
NA TRBJ2-7 TRBV5-1 CASSLQGAYEQYF
NA NA TRBV7-2 CASSFPASGGAEQFF
few TRBJ2-2 TRBV4-2 CASSQEGVAANTGELFF